This is a list of T cell receptor beta chains from one sample in a study of cytomegalovirus exposure and HLA in healthy donors. The repertoire was sequenced with immunoSEQ multiplex PCR; TCRdb's copy has only in-frame clones and lacks some. The data hold 120,000 or so clones, with approximately 75% observed a single time. Sequencing was performed on PBMCs. The receptor source for this set is a man aged 25-40 years in good health and CMV-seronegative. Both conserved end residues are part of each CDR3. A D gene is named only where the DNA matches it firmly. Expanded clones get a size class; other rows say once, few or many, or leave the size out.

d_gene	abundance	j_gene	v_gene	CDR3aa	CDR3nt
.	.	TRBJ1-1	TRBV19	CASSMEMMNTEAFF	TGTGCCAGTAGTATGGAGATGATGAACACTGAAGCTTTCTTT
.	many	TRBJ1-6	TRBV7-9	CASSLTQGAPLHF	TGTGCCAGCAGCTTAACACAGGGAGCACCCCTCCACTTT
.	.	TRBJ2-1	TRBV21-1	CASSKGDGTSGGAYNEQFF	TGTGCCAGCAGCAAAGGGGACGGGACTAGCGGGGGGGCATACAATGAGCAGTTCTTC
TRBD1	few	TRBJ2-3	TRBV4-3	CASSAQGSTDTQYF	TGCGCCAGCAGCGCACAGGGGAGCACAGATACGCAGTATTTT
.	.	TRBJ2-7	TRBV6-1	CASSAGSYEQYF	TGTGCCAGCAGTGCAGGATCCTACGAGCAGTACTTC
.	.	TRBJ1-6	TRBV6-5	CASGTTGNSPLHF	TGTGCCAGCGGTACAACAGGGAATTCACCCCTCCACTTT
TRBD1	once	TRBJ1-4	TRBV18	CASSIGPGGEKLFF	TGTGCCAGCTCCATCGGGCCAGGGGGCGAAAAACTGTTTTTT
.	.	TRBJ1-6	TRBV7-8	CASSLVQDYNSPLHF	TGTGCCAGCAGCTTAGTTCAGGATTATAATTCACCTCTCCACTTT
.	once	TRBJ2-7	TRBV7-9	CSSSDPPGDGYEQYF	TGTTCCAGCAGCGACCCCCCGGGGGACGGCTACGAGCAGTACTTC
TRBD1	.	TRBJ2-3	TRBV5-8	CASSLVRGRTDTQYF	TGTGCCAGCAGCTTGGTCAGGGGGCGGACAGATACGCAGTATTTT
.	once	TRBJ2-2	TRBV7-9	CASSSLSGTNTGELFF	TGTGCCAGCAGCTCTTTATCCGGGACGAACACCGGGGAGCTGTTTTTT
.	once	TRBJ1-2	TRBV5-5	CASSLEVGYGYTF	TGTGCCAGCAGCTTGGAAGTCGGCTATGGCTACACCTTC
.	few	TRBJ1-6	TRBV30	CAWSSGVSYNSPLHF	TGTGCCTGGAGTTCCGGGGTCTCCTATAATTCACCCCTCCACTTT
.	.	TRBJ1-4	TRBV28	CASSLSPDATNEKLFF	TGTGCCAGCAGTTTATCCCCAGATGCAACTAATGAAAAACTGTTTTTT
.	.	TRBJ1-6	TRBV28	CASWARQVYNSPLHF	TGTGCCAGCTGGGCACGACAGGTTTATAATTCACCCCTCCACTTT
TRBD1	.	TRBJ1-4	TRBV6-1	CASRPSGQGNEKLFF	TGTGCCAGCAGACCTTCTGGACAGGGGAATGAAAAACTGTTTTTT
.	.	TRBJ2-7	TRBV10-2	CASSAVWEDPPNEQYF	TGCGCCAGCAGTGCCGTTTGGGAGGATCCACCGAACGAGCAGTACTTC
.	.	TRBJ1-5	TRBV28	CASSPGTRDQPQHF	TGTGCCAGCAGTCCCGGGACAAGGGATCAGCCCCAGCATTTT
TRBD1	.	TRBJ2-7	TRBV18	CASSPGTGGDEQYF	TGTGCCAGCTCACCGGGTACAGGGGGCGACGAGCAGTACTTC
TRBD1	.	TRBJ2-3	TRBV27	CASSFFQGALGPDTQYF	TGTGCCAGCAGTTTTTTTCAGGGGGCTCTCGGCCCAGATACGCAGTATTTT
.	.	TRBJ2-2	TRBV5-6	CASSLYRDARTGELFF	TGTGCCAGCAGCCTTTACAGGGACGCAAGAACCGGGGAGCTGTTTTTT
TRBD1	.	TRBJ2-1	TRBV5-1	CASSQGDRDYNEQFF	TGCGCCAGCAGCCAGGGTGACAGGGATTACAATGAGCAGTTCTTC
.	.	TRBJ2-7	TRBV9	CASSAGPGKKYYEQYF	TGTGCCAGCAGCGCGGGCCCCGGGAAAAAATACTACGAGCAGTACTTC
.	.	TRBJ2-1	TRBV7-3	CASSSSAAEQFF	TGTGCCAGCAGCTCCAGTGCCGCTGAGCAGTTCTTC
.	once	TRBJ2-7	TRBV7-2	CASSSFLDLRYEQYF	TGTGCCAGCAGCTCGTTCCTAGACCTGCGTTACGAGCAGTACTTC
.	.	TRBJ2-6	TRBV19	CASSIGWGTGANVLTF	TGTGCCAGTAGTATAGGTTGGGGCACTGGGGCCAACGTCCTGACTTTC
.	.	TRBJ2-2	TRBV27	CASSLRGIANTGELFF	TGTGCCAGCAGTTTACGCGGAATCGCGAACACCGGGGAGCTGTTTTTT
TRBD2	.	TRBJ2-7	TRBV27	CASSLGTTYEQYF	TGTGCCAGCAGTCTAGGGACTACCTACGAGCAGTACTTC
.	.	TRBJ2-1	TRBV18	CASSPPWAYDPYNEQFF	TGTGCCAGCTCACCCCCTTGGGCTTATGACCCCTACAATGAGCAGTTCTTC
.	few	TRBJ1-1	TRBV6-1	CASSEEAGVIAFF	TGTGCCAGCAGTGAAGAGGCCGGGGTAATAGCTTTCTTT
.	.	TRBJ1-6	TRBV9	CASSVAQGDSPLHF	TGTGCCAGCAGCGTAGCGCAGGGTGACTCACCCCTCCACTTT
.	.	TRBJ1-2	TRBV6-1	CASSALGLTNYGYTF	TGTGCCAGCAGTGCCCTAGGCCTGACTAACTATGGCTACACCTTC
.	.	TRBJ1-2	TRBV2	CASSDGGALSYGYTF	TGTGCCAGCAGTGACGGGGGGGCGTTAAGCTATGGCTACACCTTC
TRBD2	.	TRBJ2-1	TRBV18	CASSLAGQSYNEQFF	TGTGCCAGCTCCCTAGCGGGGCAATCCTACAATGAGCAGTTCTTC
TRBD1	.	TRBJ1-1	TRBV6-4	CASSRTGAGTEAFF	TGTGCCAGCAGTAGGACAGGGGCGGGCACTGAAGCTTTCTTT
TRBD1	.	TRBJ1-4	TRBV7-2	CASSQGQNEKLFF	TGTGCCAGCAGCCAGGGACAGAATGAAAAACTGTTTTTT
.	.	TRBJ2-7	TRBV6-8	CASPHIHRESHEQYF	TGTGCCAGCCCTCATATCCACAGGGAGTCCCACGAGCAGTACTTC
.	.	TRBJ1-4	TRBV28	CASSLAGGTTNEKLFF	TGTGCCAGCAGTTTAGCGGGGGGGACAACTAATGAAAAACTGTTTTTT
.	.	TRBJ2-5	TRBV5-6	CASSLSITGMGTQYF	TGTGCCAGCAGCTTGTCAATCACAGGGATGGGGACCCAGTACTTC
.	.	TRBJ2-3	TRBV5-8	CASSLGTVLTDTQYF	TGTGCCAGCAGCTTGGGGACAGTCCTCACAGATACGCAGTATTTT
TRBD1	once	TRBJ2-4	TRBV4-1	CASRQTGAIAKNIQYF	TGCGCCAGCCGCCAAACAGGGGCTATTGCCAAAAACATTCAGTACTTC
TRBD1	once	TRBJ2-1	TRBV6-1	CATCYGQGAYNEQFF	TGTGCCACCTGCTACGGACAGGGGGCTTACAATGAGCAGTTCTTC
.	.	TRBJ1-1	TRBV2	CASSDRAKGEAFF	TGTGCCAGCAGTGACAGGGCGAAAGGTGAAGCTTTCTTT
TRBD2	.	TRBJ2-7	TRBV9	CASSSTSGAPYEQYF	TGTGCCAGCAGCTCGACTAGCGGGGCCCCCTACGAGCAGTACTTC
.	few	TRBJ1-3	TRBV9	CASSVGTVSSGNTIYF	TGTGCCAGCAGCGTAGGCACGGTATCCTCTGGAAACACCATATATTTT
TRBD2	.	TRBJ2-5	TRBV2	CASSAREGETQYF	TGTGCCAGCAGTGCCCGGGAGGGAGAGACCCAGTACTTC
TRBD1	once	TRBJ2-1	TRBV18	CASSPQGDPYNEQFF	TGTGCCAGCTCACCCCAGGGGGACCCCTACAATGAGCAGTTCTTC
.	.	TRBJ2-2	TRBV6-5	CASTLTSTGELFF	TGTGCCAGCACCCTTACGAGTACCGGGGAGCTGTTTTTT
TRBD2	few	TRBJ2-2	TRBV5-4	CASSGGTSGGGSNTGELFF	TGTGCCAGCAGCGGGGGGACTAGCGGAGGCGGATCGAACACCGGGGAGCTGTTTTTT
.	.	TRBJ1-1	TRBV7-2	CASSRSGRLTEAFF	TGTGCCAGCAGCCGAAGCGGACGGCTCACTGAAGCTTTCTTT
TRBD2	.	TRBJ2-5	TRBV6-6	CASSYQGQGGKETQYF	TGTGCCAGCAGTTACCAAGGGCAGGGAGGGAAGGAGACCCAGTACTTC
TRBD1	.	TRBJ2-7	TRBV5-1	CASQAGTGEGEQYF	TGCGCCAGCCAGGCCGGGACAGGGGAGGGCGAGCAGTACTTC
TRBD1	.	TRBJ2-2	TRBV6-4	CASSGTGGNTGELFF	TGTGCCAGCAGTGGGACAGGGGGCAACACCGGGGAGCTGTTTTTT
.	once	TRBJ1-2	TRBV9	CASSVWRDLEYGYTF	TGTGCCAGCAGCGTCTGGCGGGACCTCGAATATGGCTACACCTTC
TRBD2	.	TRBJ2-1	TRBV7-2	CASSLVGLAGGYNEQFF	TGTGCCAGCAGCTTAGTGGGTCTAGCGGGGGGATACAATGAGCAGTTCTTC